The 21 T cell receptor beta chains below all came from one sample that was sequenced in a study of T-cell memory formation after mild COVID-19. MiXCR, applied by TCRdb to the 5' RACE reads, yields one record per CDR3 protein. The sample records some 340,000 distinct CDR3 sequences, 13% being singletons. Sequencing used PBMCs or a T cell subset sorted from them (not recorded which). These receptors all stem from a man between 18 and 29 years old who had mild COVID-19 (a few samples of this study predate the infection). Cell type and time point are not known.

Comments on this clonotype: The germline gene is not matched at one end of the junction; a read error may be the cause. The rearrangement links TRBV7-7 to TRBJ2-5; 9 bases line up with TRBD1. The CDR3 extends over 15 amino acids. CDR1 SSHAT and CDR2 FNYEAQ come from the germline V gene (reference sequence). CDR3 in DNA: TGTGCTAGCAGCTTAGCAGCTCGACAGGGGGGGACCCAGTACTTC. Its protein product is CASSLAARQGGTQYF.

There are many counts of this clonotype. V usage is TRBV10-3 and J usage is TRBJ2-7; tentative D call: TRBD1 (8 bases). CDR1 is ENHRY, CDR2 SYGVKD, per germline. Trimming left V 10 bases short and J 0 bases short, with 19 bases between. The CDR3 length is 15 residues. CDR3 nucleotide sequence: TGTGCCACCAAGGGAGGGACAGGCCTCTCCTACGAGCAGTACGTC. Translated, it gives CATKGGTGLSYEQYV.

The chain couples TRBV9 to TRBJ1-2; D might be TRBD1 (6 bases). Between the trimmed V and J ends, which lost 0 bases and 5 bases, there was a span of 20 bases. Germline V gene data show CDR1 as SGDLS and CDR2 as YYNGEE. This CDR3 region has 17 residues. In nucleotides, the CDR3 is TGTGCCAGCAGCGTAGTATCGGGGGGCTTGTTGGGGTATGGCTACACCTTC. As protein: CASSVVSGGLLGYGYTF.

Many counts were recorded for this clonotype. The chain carries TRBV5-1 and TRBJ2-2; tentative D call: TRBD1 (5 bases). This CDR3 is built from 16 residues. The V gene's germline CDR1 is SGHRS and CDR2 YFSETQ. V shed 6 bases and J shed 3 bases, with 18 bases lying between them. The CDR3 sequence: CASTRQTATDTGELFF. In DNA, the CDR3 is TGCGCCAGCACCCGACAGACAGCCACCGACACCGGGGAGCTGTTTTTT.

V gene TRBV19 combines with J gene TRBJ2-1; D gene uncertain. The ends were cut back, 0 bases at V and 12 bases at J, with 6 bases in the middle. This CDR3 region has 11 residues. Per germline, CDR1 LNHDA and CDR2 SQIVND (reference sequence). CDR3 amino acids: CASSIEARQFF. The CDR3 DNA reads TGTGCCAGTAGTATAGAGGCACGGCAGTTCTTC.

This clonotype has just a few counts. The chain has TRBV6-5 and TRBJ2-5; possible D gene TRBD2, 6 bases. V shed 7 bases and J shed 8 bases, with 26 bases lying between them. The germline V gene encodes CDR1 MNHEY and CDR2 SVGAGI. The CDR3 runs 16 residues. In DNA form, the CDR3 reads TGTGCCAGCAAAAAACGAGAATGGGGCAGGGAGGATACCCAGTACTTC. Its protein is CASKKREWGREDTQYF.

This chain connects TRBV6-5 to TRBJ1-6; 9 bases fit TRBD1. The germline CDR1 and CDR2 sequences are MNHEY and SVGAGI. CDR3 length: 15 residues. The V and J ends lost 2 bases and 8 bases, in that order; junction bases with no gene match: 4. In DNA form, the CDR3 reads TGTGCCAGCAGTTACAACGGACAGGGGCATTCACCCCTCCACTTT. It specifies CASSYNGQGHSPLHF.

The chain joins TRBV6-5 to TRBJ1-1; D ambiguous. V dropped 6 bases and J dropped 2 bases, with 10 bases sitting between them. Per germline, CDR1 MNHEY and CDR2 SVGAGI. This CDR3 has 13 amino acids. CDR3 in DNA: TGTGCCAGCAGAATAGCCTCAAACACTGAAGCTTTCTTT. Its protein product is CASRIASNTEAFF.

This clonotype was seen a few times. The chain combines TRBV12-3 or TRBV12-4 with TRBJ1-5; D unclear. This CDR3 region has 16 residues. V lost 4 bases to trimming and J lost 1 base, with 14 bases between them. This CDR3 reads CASSSHGPNSNQPQHF. In nucleotides, the CDR3 is TGTGCCAGCAGTTCACACGGACCAAACAGCAATCAGCCCCAGCATTTT.

The chain couples TRBV5-6 to TRBJ1-2; a weak D match, TRBD1 (5 bases). V was clipped by 6 bases and J by 1 base, with 16 bases between them. Germline-derived CDR1 and CDR2 are SGHDT and YYEEEE. This CDR3 region has 15 residues. CDR3 amino acids: CASTLGVGVNYGYTF. CDR3 bases: TGTGCCAGCACCCTGGGGGTAGGGGTTAACTATGGCTACACCTTC. The complete variable domain, with remaining parts taken from reference TRBV5-6 and TRBJ1-2, reads DAGVTQSPTHLIKTRGQQVTLRCSPKSGHDTVSWYQQALGQGPQFIFQYYEEEERQRGNFPDRFSGHQFPNYSSELNVNALLLGDSALYLCASTLGVGVNYGYTFGSGTRLTVV.

The sample holds a few counts of this clonotype. This chain uses TRBV24-1 with TRBJ2-5, with TRBD1 matching 9 bases. In germline, CDR1 is KGHDR, CDR2 SFDVKD. The trim removed 4 bases at V and 3 bases at J, leaving 2 bases unmatched. The CDR3 length is 14 residues. CDR3 amino acids: CATSDTGGEETQYF. CDR3 nucleotide sequence: TGTGCCACCAGTGACACAGGGGGCGAAGAGACCCAGTACTTC.

The rearrangement links TRBV5-1 to TRBJ1-2; no reliable D call. This CDR3 is built from 12 residues. From germline, CDR1 is SGHRS and CDR2 YFSETQ. V lost 4 bases, J lost 5 bases, and 9 bases lay in between. The CDR3 spells CASSDGGYGYTF. The CDR3, as DNA: TGCGCCAGCAGCGACGGAGGTTATGGCTACACCTTC.

The table lists this clonotype with a few counts. V usage is TRBV7-9 and J usage is TRBJ2-7; D remains unclear. CDR1 is SEHNR and CDR2 is FQNEAQ in the germline V gene (reference sequence). There are 14 residues in the CDR3. Trimming took off 1 base at V and 2 bases at J, with 9 bases between the two ends. The CDR3 coding sequence is TGTGCCAGCAGCTTAGTCATGTCCCCCTACGAGCAGTACTTC. Translated: CASSLVMSPYEQYF.

This clonotype was observed many times. The chain recombines TRBV7-2 with TRBJ2-5; either TRBD1 or TRBD2 may fit D (6 bases each). V lost 1 base and J 4 bases, leaving 16 bases between the germline ends. The germline CDR1 and CDR2 sequences are SGHTA and FQGNSA. There are 16 residues in the CDR3. DNA of the CDR3: TGTGCCAGCAGCTTAGAAGGAGGGGGTGGTTTAGAGACCCAGTACTTC. Translation gives CASSLEGGGGLETQYF. Looking up the rest from reference TRBV7-2 and TRBJ2-5 gives the full variable domain: GAGVSQSPSNKVTEKGKDVELRCDPISGHTALYWYRQSLGQGLEFLIYFQGNSAPDKSGLPSDRFSAERTGGSVSTLTIQRTQQEDSAVYLCASSLEGGGGLETQYFGPGTRLLVL.

This clonotype was seen at least ten times. Here the CDR3 DNA reads TGCGCCAGCAGCGCAACCGGGAGTGGGGATGAAGCTTTCTTT. It yields the protein CASSATGSGDEAFF. This sequence joins TRBV5-1 and TRBJ1-1; no clear D. The germline V gene has CDR1 SGHRS and CDR2 YFSETQ. Trimming shortened V by 4 bases and J by 7 bases, and 17 bases separated the two germline ends. The CDR3 is 14 amino acids.

This clonotype was observed a handful of times. The chain employs TRBV11-2 and TRBJ2-2; D remains unclear. V lost 0 bases to trimming and J lost 6 bases, with 11 bases between them. Per the germline V gene, CDR1 is SGHAT and CDR2 is FQNNGV. The CDR3 totals 15 residues. Here the CDR3 DNA reads TGTGCCAGCAGCTTAGATCTTAGGAGTCCCGGGGAGCTGTTTTTT. Its translation: CASSLDLRSPGELFF.

The chain links TRBV2 to TRBJ2-5; no definite D call. Trimming left V 3 bases short and J 5 bases short, with 16 bases between. Germline CDR1 is SNHLY and CDR2 is FYNNEI. This CDR3 has 15 amino acids. The CDR3 spells CASSENGPLGETQYF. The CDR3 DNA sequence: TGTGCCAGCAGTGAGAACGGACCGCTCGGGGAGACCCAGTACTTC.

This clonotype was observed a few times. The chain joins TRBV6-2 or TRBV6-3 to TRBJ2-2; TRBD2 is a possible D gene (5 bases). Deletions cut 2 bases from V and 4 bases from J, with 14 bases between. The CDR3 totals 16 residues. Germline assignment: CDR1 MNHEY and CDR2 SVGEGT. The CDR3 DNA is TGTGCCAGCAGTTACGCCCCGCTAGGAGGCACCGGGGAGCTGTTTTTT. Its protein product is CASSYAPLGGTGELFF.

This clonotype was counted only a few times. The rearrangement joins TRBV12-3 or TRBV12-4 to TRBJ1-4; 7 bases match TRBD1. V shed 6 bases and J 6 bases; nucleotides not matched to a gene: 7. This CDR3 spans 14 amino acids. The CDR3 protein is CASSLGQMDEKLFF. The CDR3 region has the DNA TGTGCCAGCAGCCTGGGACAGATGGATGAAAAACTGTTTTTT.

The sample holds many counts of this clonotype. V and J are TRBV5-8 and TRBJ2-3; tentatively, D is TRBD2 (6 bases). The CDR3 has 13 residues. V lost 0 bases to trimming and J lost 4 bases, with 6 bases between them. Germline V CDR1 and CDR2: SGHTS, YDEGEE. CDR3: CASSLGLADTQYF. CDR3 bases: TGTGCCAGCAGCTTGGGACTAGCAGATACGCAGTATTTT.

This clonotype was counted only a few times. The genes are TRBV5-1 and TRBJ2-1, with 8 bases lining up with TRBD2. V was pared by 4 bases and J by 9 bases, with 9 bases of the junction left unmatched. This CDR3 contains 14 residues. Germline CDR1 reads SGHRS; CDR2 reads YFSETQ. The CDR3 protein is CASSPSRGGIEQFF. CDR3 nucleotide sequence: TGCGCCAGCAGCCCCTCCCGGGGGGGGATTGAGCAGTTCTTC. The full variable domain, with the rest looked up from reference TRBV5-1 and TRBJ2-1, is KAGVTQTPRYLIKTRGQQVTLSCSPISGHRSVSWYQQTPGQGLQFLFEYFSETQRNKGNFPGRFSGRQFSNSRSEMNVSTLELGDSALYLCASSPSRGGIEQFFGPGTRLTVL.